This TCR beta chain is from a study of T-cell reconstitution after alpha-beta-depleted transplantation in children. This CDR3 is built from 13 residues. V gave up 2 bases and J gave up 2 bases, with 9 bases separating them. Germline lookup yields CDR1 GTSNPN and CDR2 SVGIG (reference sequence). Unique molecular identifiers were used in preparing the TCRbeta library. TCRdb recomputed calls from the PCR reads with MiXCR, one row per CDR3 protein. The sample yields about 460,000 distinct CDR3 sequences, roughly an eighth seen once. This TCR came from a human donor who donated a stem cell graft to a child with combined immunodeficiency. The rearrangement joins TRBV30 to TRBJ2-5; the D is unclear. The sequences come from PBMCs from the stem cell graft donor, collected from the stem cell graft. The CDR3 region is CAWSIAVQETQYF. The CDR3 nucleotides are TGTGCCTGGAGTATCGCAGTTCAAGAGACCCAGTACTTC.